These 2 T cell receptor beta chains were sequenced from one sample in a study of graft-versus-host responses after intestinal transplantation. Here immunoSEQ multiplex PCR was the method, and the copy in TCRdb shows in-frame clones only, minus some. The data contain around 8,100 clones, around four fifths of them singletons. Investigators treated the graft tissue so that it released intraepithelial and lamina propria lymphocytes. This material consisted of ileum tissue, taken roughly 19 weeks after transplant. All receptors come from a human patient who received an intestinal transplant, so some T cells may come from the graft donor.

This chain connects TRBV11-2 to TRBJ2-7; possibly TRBD2 for D (6 bases). V was trimmed by 5 bases and J by 6 bases, leaving 14 bases between them. CDR3 length: 13 residues. CDR1 and CDR2 from the germline V gene are SGHAT and FQNNGV. This CDR3 reads CASSILRGGEQYF. The DNA of the CDR3 is TGTGCCAGCAGCATACTGAGGGGAGGCGAGCAGTACTTC.

The chain has TRBV10-3 and TRBJ2-1; D is undetermined. The CDR3 loop spans 13 amino acids. Trimming took 4 bases from V and 4 from J, leaving 8 bases between them. The germline V gene has CDR1 ENHRY and CDR2 SYGVKD. DNA of the CDR3: TGTGCCATCAGTGGTGAAGAGTACAATGAGCAGTTCTTC. It yields the protein CAISGEEYNEQFF.